This T cell receptor beta chain was identified during a study of T cells in localized non-small cell lung cancer. This clone was counted only a few times. CDR1 and CDR2 from the germline V gene are SGHNT and YENEEA. This CDR3 comprises 18 residues. Trimming cost V 0 bases and J 0 bases; bases outside gene matches: 8. The repertoire was sequenced with immunoSEQ multiplex PCR; TCRdb's copy has only in-frame clones and lacks some. The sample yields thousands of clones, about 32% seen once. The sample in question was lung tumor tissue, obtained before any cancer treatment. This chain uses TRBV11-3 with TRBJ2-7, with TRBD2 matching 10 bases. The source of this sequence is an older female donor with stage II squamous cell lung carcinoma. For the CDR3, the DNA is TGTGCCAGCAGCTTAGAACTAGCGGGGTTCCCCCCCTCCTACGAGCAGTACTTC. As protein: CASSLELAGFPPSYEQYF. Full variable domain (rest looked up from reference TRBV11-3 and TRBJ2-7): EAGVVQSPRYKIIEKKQPVAFWCNPISGHNTLYWYLQNLGQGPELLIRYENEEAVDDSQLPKDRFSAERLKGVDSTLKIQPAELGDSAVYLCASSLELAGFPPSYEQYFGPGTRLTVT.